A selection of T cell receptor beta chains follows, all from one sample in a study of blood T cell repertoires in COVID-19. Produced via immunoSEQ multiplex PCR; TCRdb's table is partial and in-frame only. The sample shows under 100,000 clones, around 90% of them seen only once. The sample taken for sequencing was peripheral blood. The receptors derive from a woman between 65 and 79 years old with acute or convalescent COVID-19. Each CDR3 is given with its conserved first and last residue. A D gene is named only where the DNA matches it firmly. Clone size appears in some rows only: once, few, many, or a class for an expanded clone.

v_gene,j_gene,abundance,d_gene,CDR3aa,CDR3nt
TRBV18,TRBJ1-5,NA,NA,CASSRVSGSNQPQHF,TGTGCCAGCTCACGGGTCTCAGGGAGCAATCAGCCCCAGCATTTT
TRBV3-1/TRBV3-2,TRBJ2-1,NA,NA,CASSRTGEQFF,TGTGCCAGCAGCCGCACGGGGGAGCAGTTCTTC
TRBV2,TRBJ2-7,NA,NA,CASTSGAYEQYF,TGTGCCAGCACTTCAGGGGCGTACGAGCAGTACTTC
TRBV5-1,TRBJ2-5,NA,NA,CASSLWCYQETQYF,TGCGCCAGCAGCTTGTGGTGCTATCAAGAGACCCAGTACTTC
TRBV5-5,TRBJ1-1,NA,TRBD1,CASSALTGGTEAFF,TGTGCCAGCAGCGCCCTTACAGGGGGCACTGAAGCTTTCTTT
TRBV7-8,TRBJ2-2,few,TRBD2,CASSLVAGSPNTGELFF,TGTGCCAGCAGCTTAGTAGCGGGGTCCCCGAACACCGGGGAGCTGTTTTTT
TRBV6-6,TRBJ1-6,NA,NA,CASSFSTGGNSPLHF,TGTGCCAGCAGTTTCTCTACGGGGGGAAATTCACCCCTCCACTTT
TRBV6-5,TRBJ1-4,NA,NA,CASSPTGAREKLFF,TGTGCCAGCAGTCCGACAGGCGCTCGGGAAAAACTGTTTTTT
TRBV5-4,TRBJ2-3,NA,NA,CASKGLASDTQYF,TGTGCTAGCAAGGGTCTAGCATCCGATACGCAGTATTTT
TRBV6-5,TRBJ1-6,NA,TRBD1,CASRPGQGSSPLHF,TGTGCCAGCAGACCGGGACAGGGGAGCTCACCCCTCCACTTT
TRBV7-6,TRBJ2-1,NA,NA,CASSPGVGQFF,TGTGCCAGCAGCCCAGGGGTAGGGCAGTTCTTC
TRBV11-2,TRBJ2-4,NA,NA,CASSLDRENIQYF,TGTGCCAGCAGCTTAGACAGGGAAAACATTCAGTACTTC
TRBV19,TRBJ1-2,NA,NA,CASRGTLDSNYGYTF,TGTGCCAGTAGAGGGACATTGGATTCTAACTATGGCTACACCTTC
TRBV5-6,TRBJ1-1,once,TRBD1,CASSSTGVPKLFF,TGTGCCAGCAGTTCCACAGGGGTACCCAAGCTTTTCTTT
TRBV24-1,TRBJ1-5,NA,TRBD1,CATRRRQGTVQPQHF,TGTGCCACCAGACGAAGACAGGGGACGGTTCAGCCCCAGCATTTT
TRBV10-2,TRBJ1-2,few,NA,CASSPDSFGYTF,TGCGCCAGCAGCCCAGACAGCTTCGGCTACACCTTC
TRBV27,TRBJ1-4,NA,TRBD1,CASSLQGLRNEKLFF,TGTGCCAGCAGTCTACAGGGGCTGCGGAATGAAAAACTGTTTTTT
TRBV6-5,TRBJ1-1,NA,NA,CASSYGQGGAFF,TGTGCCAGCAGTTACGGGCAGGGTGGGGCTTTCTTT
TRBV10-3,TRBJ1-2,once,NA,CAISELDSYGYTF,TGTGCCATCAGTGAGTTGGACAGCTATGGCTACACCTTC
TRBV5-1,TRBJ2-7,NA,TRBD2,CASSFSGTSYEQYF,TGCGCCAGCAGCTTTAGCGGGACCTCCTACGAGCAGTACTTC
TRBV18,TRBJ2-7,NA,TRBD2,CASSPPFLAGDYEQYF,TGTGCCAGCTCACCACCGTTCCTAGCGGGAGACTACGAGCAGTACTTC
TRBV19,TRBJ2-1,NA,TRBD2,CASSIMSSGGNEQFF,TGTGCCAGTAGTATAATGTCTAGCGGGGGGAATGAGCAGTTCTTC
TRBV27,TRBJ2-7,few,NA,CASSLNGVRIRDDRFYEQYF,TGTGCCAGCAGTTTAAACGGCGTCCGGATTCGGGATGACCGCTTCTACGAGCAGTACTTC
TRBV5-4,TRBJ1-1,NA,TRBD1,CASSQGDTEAFF,TGTGCCAGCAGCCAGGGGGACACTGAAGCTTTCTTT
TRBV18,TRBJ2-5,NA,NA,CASSPIRRDPRETQYF,TGTGCCAGCTCACCAATAAGGAGAGATCCCCGAGAGACCCAGTACTTC
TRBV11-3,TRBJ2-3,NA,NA,CASSLMGASTDTQYF,TGTGCCAGCAGCTTAATGGGCGCAAGCACAGATACGCAGTATTTT
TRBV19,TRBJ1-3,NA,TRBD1,CAIGDSSGNTIYF,TGTGCCATCGGGGACAGCTCTGGAAACACCATATATTTT
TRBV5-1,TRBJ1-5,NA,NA,CASSLEGENQPQHF,TGCGCCAGCAGCTTGGAGGGGGAAAATCAGCCCCAGCATTTT
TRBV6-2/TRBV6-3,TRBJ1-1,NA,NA,CASSSVVLVNTEAFF,TGTGCCAGCAGTTCGGTGGTTCTCGTGAACACTGAAGCTTTCTTT
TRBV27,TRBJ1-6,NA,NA,CASSRGTGPLHF,TGTGCCAGCAGTCGAGGTACTGGCCCCCTCCACTTT
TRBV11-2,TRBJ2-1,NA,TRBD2,CATARGGAADEQFF,TGTGCCACCGCGCGGGGGGGGGCCGCCGATGAGCAGTTCTTC
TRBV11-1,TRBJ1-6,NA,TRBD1,CASSLNTGTGGSPLHF,TGTGCCAGCAGCCTGAATACCGGGACAGGGGGTTCACCCCTCCACTTT
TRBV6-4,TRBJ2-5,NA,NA,CASRLGQETQYF,TGTGCCAGCAGGCTCGGTCAAGAGACCCAGTACTTC
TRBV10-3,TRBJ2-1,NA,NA,CAISEESGGTNEQFF,TGTGCCATCAGTGAGGAGTCAGGAGGGACCAATGAGCAGTTCTTC
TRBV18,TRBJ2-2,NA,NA,CASSPSDSGSGELFF,TGTGCCAGCTCACCATCCGATTCAGGGTCCGGGGAGCTGTTTTTT
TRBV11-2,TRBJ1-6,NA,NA,CASSPNRDSPLHF,TGTGCCAGCAGCCCGAACAGGGATTCACCCCTCCACTTT
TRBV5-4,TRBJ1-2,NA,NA,CASSFQDYGYTF,TGTGCCAGCAGCTTCCAGGACTATGGCTACACCTTC
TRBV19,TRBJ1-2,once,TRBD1,CASGGQGGFAHGYTF,TGTGCAAGTGGAGGACAGGGGGGGTTTGCCCATGGCTACACCTTC
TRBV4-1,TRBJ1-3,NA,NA,CASSVRQDSGNTIYF,TGCGCCAGCAGCGTCCGACAGGACTCTGGAAACACCATATATTTT
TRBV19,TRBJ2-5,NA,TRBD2,CASSTGTSGGETQYF,TGTGCCAGTAGTACCGGGACTAGCGGGGGGGAGACCCAGTACTTC
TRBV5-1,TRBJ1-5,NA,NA,CASSPTFNQPQHF,TGCGCCAGCAGCCCCACTTTTAATCAGCCCCAGCATTTT
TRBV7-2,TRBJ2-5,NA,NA,CASSLAVGVLWTQYF,TGTGCCAGCAGCTTAGCAGTCGGGGTTCTGTGGACCCAGTACTTC
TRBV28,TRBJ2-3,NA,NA,CASSYPSRADTQYF,TGTGCCAGCAGTTACCCCTCTCGAGCAGATACGCAGTATTTT
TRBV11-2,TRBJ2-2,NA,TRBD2,CASSLARLAVTGELFF,TGTGCCAGCAGCTTAGCTCGGCTAGCGGTCACCGGGGAGCTGTTTTTT
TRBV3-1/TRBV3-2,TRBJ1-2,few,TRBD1,CASSRTDRGYGYTF,TGTGCCAGCAGCCGGACGGACAGGGGATACGGCTACACCTTC
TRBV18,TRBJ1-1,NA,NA,CASSPSGNTEAFF,TGTGCCAGCTCACCTAGCGGGAACACTGAAGCTTTCTTT
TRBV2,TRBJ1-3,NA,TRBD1,CASSRDRGINTIYF,TGTGCCAGCAGCCGTGACAGGGGGATAAACACCATATATTTT
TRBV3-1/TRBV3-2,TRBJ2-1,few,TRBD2,CASSPTSGSSLYNEQFF,TGTGCCAGCAGCCCAACGAGCGGGAGCTCCCTATACAATGAGCAGTTCTTC
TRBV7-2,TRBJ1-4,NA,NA,CASRLAGTTNEKLFF,TGTGCCAGCAGACTCGCGGGGACAACTAATGAAAAACTGTTTTTT
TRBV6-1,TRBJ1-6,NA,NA,CASSEGRTAWNSPLHF,TGTGCCAGCAGTGAGGGCCGGACAGCCTGGAATTCACCCCTCCACTTT
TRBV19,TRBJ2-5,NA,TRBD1,CASSLGQGAEETQYF,TGTGCCAGTAGTCTGGGACAGGGGGCTGAAGAGACCCAGTACTTC
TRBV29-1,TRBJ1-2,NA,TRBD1,CSVAGTESGYTF,TGCAGCGTAGCCGGGACAGAATCAGGCTACACCTTC